A single sample is the source of the 30 T cell receptor beta chains below, sequenced in a study of T cell repertoires in cytomegalovirus infection. TCRdb analysed the reads with MiXCR anew, one entry per CDR3 protein. Of about 740,000 distinct CDR3 sequences in the sample, 35% were seen once. Sequenced sample: PBMCs. All receptors derive from a human donor in good health (CMV status not recorded). Some clones in this sample may be carry-over from other donors' samples.

V usage is TRBV12-3 or TRBV12-4 and J usage is TRBJ1-5; TRBD1 matches 7 bases. The CDR3 is made up of 16 amino acids. V lost 5 bases to trimming and J lost 1 base; unmatched junction nucleotides: 8. CDR3 DNA sequence: TGTGCCAGCAGTGAATACAGGGGTGTAAGCAATCAGCCCCAGCATTTT. It translates to CASSEYRGVSNQPQHF.

This clonotype was detected ten times or more. V usage is TRBV2 and J usage is TRBJ2-6, with D maybe TRBD1 (6 bases). In germline, CDR1 is SNHLY, CDR2 FYNNEI. This CDR3 contains 17 residues. Trimming left V 6 bases short and J 0 bases short, with 15 bases between. CDR3 region: CASRVALGGSGANVLTF. For the CDR3, the DNA is TGTGCCAGCAGGGTCGCCCTAGGGGGCTCTGGGGCCAACGTCCTGACTTTC.

The rearrangement joins TRBV24-1 to TRBJ2-3, with TRBD2 as a possible D gene (5 bases). V lost 7 bases and J 0 bases, leaving 10 bases between the germline ends. CDR3 length: 14 amino acids. Germline-derived CDR1 and CDR2 are KGHDR and SFDVKD. Here the CDR3 reads CATSVGDSTDTQYF. In DNA, the CDR3 is TGTGCCACCAGCGTCGGGGATAGCACAGATACGCAGTATTTT.

This clonotype was observed a few times. This rearrangement joins TRBV29-1 to TRBJ2-3; TRBD1 might be the D (7 bases). The V gene's germline CDR1 is SQVTM and CDR2 ANQGSEA. The CDR3 spans 15 residues. V was trimmed by 0 bases and J by 5 bases, leaving 15 bases between them. CDR3 region: CSVEDSGGQVDTQYF. In DNA form, the CDR3 reads TGCAGCGTTGAAGATTCAGGGGGGCAGGTAGATACGCAGTATTTT.

This chain uses TRBV15 with TRBJ1-2; 9 nucleotides agree with TRBD1. The ends lost 3 bases at V and 4 bases at J; junction bases unmatched: 3. This CDR3 region has 14 residues. CDR1 and CDR2 from the germline V gene are LNHNV and YYDKDF (reference sequence). CDR3 bases: TGTGCCACCAGCAGGGACAGGGGTACCTATGGCTACACCTTC. Translation gives CATSRDRGTYGYTF. Filled out from reference TRBV15 and TRBJ1-2, the complete variable domain reads DAMVIQNPRYQVTQFGKPVTLSCSQTLNHNVMYWYQQKSSQAPKLLFHYYDKDFNNEADTPDNFQSRRPNTSFCFLDIRSPGLGDTAMYLCATSRDRGTYGYTFGSGTRLTVV.

This clonotype was detected ten times or more. V and J are TRBV7-3 and TRBJ2-2; the match to TRBD2 covers 9 bases. There are 17 residues in the CDR3. The V gene's germline CDR1 is SGHTA and CDR2 FQGTGA. The junction had 8 bases not matched to a gene; V was cut back by 5 bases and J by 1 base. In nucleotides, the CDR3 is TGTGCCAGCAGCAGAACGGGACTAGCTGGGAACACCGGGGAGCTGTTTTTT. Translating gives CASSRTGLAGNTGELFF.

This clonotype has a count of ten or more. The chain is built from TRBV7-6 and TRBJ1-2, with 7 bases identical to TRBD1. CDR1 is SGHVS, CDR2 FNYEAQ, per germline. The trim removed 8 bases at V and 3 bases at J, leaving 6 bases unmatched. This CDR3 spans 13 amino acids. The CDR3 DNA sequence: TGTGCCAGCGGACCCGGACAGGACTATGGCTACACCTTC. Protein: CASGPGQDYGYTF.

This chain connects TRBV11-1 to TRBJ2-5; D remains unclear. Trimming shortened V by 4 bases and J by 4 bases, and 13 bases separated the two germline ends. The CDR3 consists of 14 residues. Germline V gene lookup returns CDR1 SGHAT and CDR2 FQDESV (reference sequence). Here the CDR3 reads CASSYETAAETQYF. The DNA of the CDR3 is TGTGCCAGCAGCTACGAAACAGCAGCAGAGACCCAGTACTTC.

This clonotype was seen a handful of times. The chain joins TRBV20-1 to TRBJ1-5, with D uncertain. Trimming stripped 0 bases from V and 3 bases from J, with 6 bases between. Germline CDR1 reads DFQATT; CDR2 reads SNEGSKA (reference sequence). CDR3 length equals 13 residues. CDR3: CSARDVDNQPQHF. The CDR3 DNA reads TGCAGTGCTAGAGATGTGGACAATCAGCCCCAGCATTTT.

This clonotype was picked up a small number of times. The chain combines TRBV5-5 with TRBJ2-1; 10 bases map to TRBD2. Germline trimming cut 3 bases from V and 3 bases from J; bases unmatched to any gene: 6. The CDR3 contains 16 residues. CDR1 is SGHKS, CDR2 YYEKEE, per germline (reference sequence). This CDR3 reads CASSSGLAGVYNEQFF. CDR3 DNA sequence: TGTGCCAGCAGCTCCGGTCTAGCGGGAGTCTACAATGAGCAGTTCTTC.

This clonotype showed up many times. This chain connects TRBV4-2 to TRBJ2-6; 14 bases line up with TRBD2. The CDR3 spans 18 residues. Germline-derived CDR1 and CDR2 are LGHNA and YNFKEQ. V lost 4 bases to trimming and J lost 2 bases; unmatched junction nucleotides: 4. The CDR3 nucleotides read TGTGCCAGCAGCCCGTCGGGACTAGCGGGAGCTGGGGCCAACGTCCTGACTTTC. This codes for CASSPSGLAGAGANVLTF.

Many counts were recorded for this clonotype. The chain employs TRBV7-2 and TRBJ1-5, with D unresolved. Trimming left V 1 base short and J 5 bases short, with 9 bases between. This CDR3 has 14 residues. In germline, CDR1 is SGHTA, CDR2 FQGNSA. In nucleotides, the CDR3 is TGTGCCAGCAGCTTAGAATTAGTGGATCAGCCCCAGCATTTT. It specifies CASSLELVDQPQHF.

This clonotype came up a few times. The CDR3 DNA reads TGTGCCTGGAACCTGGGGATCAATCAGCCCCAGCATTTT. Protein sequence: CAWNLGINQPQHF. The chain couples TRBV30 to TRBJ1-5; D remains unclear. This CDR3 is 13 amino acids long. Trimming removed 4 bases at V and 3 bases at J, with 10 bases between. The germline CDR1 and CDR2 sequences are GTSNPN and SVGIG (reference sequence).

This chain joins TRBV7-9 and TRBJ2-3; no definite D call. The germline V gene has CDR1 SEHNR and CDR2 FQNEAQ (reference sequence). V gave up 5 bases and J gave up 2 bases, with 5 bases separating them. There are 12 residues in the CDR3. Written as DNA, the CDR3 is TGTGCCAGCAGCACCGCCACAGATACGCAGTATTTT. Its protein product is CASSTATDTQYF.

The chain links TRBV6-2 or TRBV6-3 to TRBJ2-7; TRBD2 is a possible D gene (6 bases). This CDR3 spans 15 amino acids. Per germline, CDR1 MNHEY and CDR2 SVGEGT. V gave up 7 bases and J gave up 2 bases, with 18 bases separating them. CDR3: CASTFSGSGAYEQYF. For the CDR3, the DNA is TGTGCCAGCACTTTCTCCGGTAGCGGAGCCTACGAGCAGTACTTC.

This sequence joins TRBV7-2 and TRBJ1-6, with TRBD1 matching 9 bases. V shed 4 bases, J shed 10 bases, and the junction held 8 bases outside the gene matches. The CDR3 is 15 amino acids. The germline V gene has CDR1 SGHTA and CDR2 FQGNSA. The CDR3 region has the DNA TGTGCCAGCAGCTCGGGACAGGGTTCGGGATCACCCCTCCACTTT. Translation: CASSSGQGSGSPLHF. The full variable domain, completed using reference TRBV7-2 and TRBJ1-6, is GAGVSQSPSNKVTEKGKDVELRCDPISGHTALYWYRQSLGQGLEFLIYFQGNSAPDKSGLPSDRFSAERTGGSVSTLTIQRTQQEDSAVYLCASSSGQGSGSPLHFGNGTRLTVT.

This clonotype was observed a handful of times. V usage is TRBV10-3 and J usage is TRBJ2-2; D call uncertain. This CDR3 has 11 residues. In germline, CDR1 is ENHRY, CDR2 SYGVKD. V lost 0 bases, J lost 7 bases, and 0 bases lay in between. The CDR3 nucleotides are TGTGCCATCAGTGAGTCCGGGGAGCTGTTTTTT. Protein product: CAISESGELFF.

The chain links TRBV6-2 or TRBV6-3 to TRBJ2-2; D is ambiguous. Germline V gene lookup returns CDR1 MNHEY and CDR2 SVGEGT. The CDR3 sequence is 13 residues long. V lost 8 bases to trimming and J lost 3 bases, with 10 bases between them. DNA of the CDR3: TGTGCCAGCCGAGTTAGCTACACCGGGGAGCTGTTTTTT. Translation gives CASRVSYTGELFF.

The chain combines TRBV4-1 with TRBJ1-2; D remains ambiguous. This CDR3 is 13 amino acids long. CDR1 and CDR2 (germline): MGHRA, YSYEKL. V lost 3 bases and J lost 2, with 7 bases in between. The CDR3 DNA follows: TGCGCCAGCAGCCAGCACATGAACTATGGCTACACCTTC. It yields the protein CASSQHMNYGYTF.

This chain uses TRBV7-8 with TRBJ2-7, with D maybe TRBD1 (6 bases). The CDR3 contains 16 residues. Trimming removed 0 bases from V and 3 bases from J, with 15 bases in between. Germline V gives CDR1 SGHVS, CDR2 FQNEAQ. The CDR3 coding sequence is TGTGCCAGCAGCTTAGCCACAGGGTGGTTGGGCTACGAGCAGTACTTC. It codes for CASSLATGWLGYEQYF.

This clonotype was seen repeatedly, ten times or more. This rearrangement joins TRBV7-9 to TRBJ1-5; D is undetermined. This CDR3 comprises 13 residues. Germline V gene sequence: CDR1 SEHNR, CDR2 FQNEAQ (reference sequence). Trimming took off 4 bases at V and 4 bases at J, with 8 bases between the two ends. The CDR3 loop is CASSSQGNQPQHF. CDR3 in DNA: TGTGCCAGCAGCTCTCAAGGTAATCAGCCCCAGCATTTT. The full variable domain, in which reference TRBV7-9 and TRBJ1-5 provide the parts outside the CDR3, is DTGVSQNPRHKITKRGQNVTFRCDPISEHNRLYWYRQTLGQGPEFLTYFQNEAQLEKSRLLSDRFSAERPKGSFSTLEIQRTEQGDSAMYLCASSSQGNQPQHFGDGTRLSIL.

This chain links TRBV7-6 with TRBJ2-2; maybe TRBD2 (5 bases). Germline lookup yields CDR1 SGHVS and CDR2 FNYEAQ. V lost 0 bases and J 4 bases, leaving 12 bases between the germline ends. The CDR3 covers 16 residues. The CDR3 DNA reads as TGTGCCAGCAGCTTAGCTCCTGACTATTCCACCGGGGAGCTGTTTTTT. Translating it yields CASSLAPDYSTGELFF.

V gene TRBV7-2 combines with J gene TRBJ2-7, with D perhaps matching TRBD2 (5 bases). CDR1 SGHTA and CDR2 FQGNSA come from the germline V gene. The CDR3 runs 16 residues. Between the trimmed V and J ends, which lost 1 base and 7 bases, there was a span of 20 bases. The CDR3 DNA reads as TGTGCCAGCAGCTTAGATCTTAGTAGCGCCCTGAGGGAGCAGTACTTC. It yields the protein CASSLDLSSALREQYF.

On this clonotype: Germline and junction disagree at one end, which may indicate a read error. This rearrangement joins TRBV27 to TRBJ1-4; a possible D gene is TRBD1 (5 bases). CDR1 and CDR2 (germline): MNHEY, SMNVEV (reference sequence). CDR3 length equals 13 residues. CDR3 bases: TGTGCCATCAGTTCAGCAGGGCGGGAAAAACTGTTTTTT. Residues: CAISSAGREKLFF.

As to this clonotype: Its ends do not fully match the called genes, so a read error is possible. This chain connects TRBV6-8 to TRBJ1-1; D unclear. The V gene's germline CDR1 is MNHGY and CDR2 SAAAGT. This CDR3 is built from 12 residues. The CDR3 loop reads CASSTGPLEACF. Written as DNA, the CDR3 is TGTGCCAGCAGTACCGGGCCTCTTGAAGCTTGCTTT.

There are a few counts of this clonotype. V usage is TRBV10-3 and J usage is TRBJ2-4; D is possibly TRBD1 or TRBD2 (5 bases each). V was pared by 3 bases and J by 6 bases, with 24 bases between. CDR3 length: 18 amino acids. Germline V CDR1 and CDR2: ENHRY, SYGVKD. The CDR3 protein is CAISDRWLTGAEGNIQYF. The CDR3 nucleotides are TGTGCCATCAGTGACCGGTGGTTAACCGGGGCAGAAGGAAACATTCAGTACTTC.

The chain employs TRBV7-2 and TRBJ2-5, with a tentative D call TRBD2 (6 bases). The CDR3 covers 16 residues. V was clipped by 1 base and J by 5 bases, with 17 bases between them. Germline CDR1 SGHTA, CDR2 FQGNSA. The DNA for the CDR3 is TGTGCCAGCAGCTTAGAAAAATTGCGGGAATCGGAGACCCAGTACTTC. It is translated as CASSLEKLRESETQYF.

This sequence joins TRBV10-3 and TRBJ1-3; D is uncertain. The V end was cut by 3 bases, the J end by 1 base, with 7 bases between. This CDR3 is built from 14 residues. Per the germline V gene, CDR1 is ENHRY and CDR2 is SYGVKD. The CDR3 DNA follows: TGTGCCATCAGTGACCCCCGATCTGGAAACACCATATATTTT. This gives the protein CAISDPRSGNTIYF.

This clonotype was seen repeatedly, ten times or more. The chain joins TRBV12-3 or TRBV12-4 to TRBJ1-2; possibly TRBD1 for D (5 bases). The CDR3 has 14 residues. Trimming took off 5 bases at V and 3 bases at J, with 13 bases between the two ends. The CDR3 region is CASSRSGTYYGYTF. CDR3 nucleotides: TGTGCCAGCAGTCGATCGGGGACCTACTATGGCTACACCTTC.

About this clonotype itself: As the CDR3 is not closed by the conserved phenylalanine or tryptophan, this likely results from a read error. The chain links TRBV7-2 to TRBJ2-7; no definite D call. CDR1 is SGHTA, CDR2 FQGNSA, per germline. This CDR3 comprises 11 residues. Trimming cost V 6 bases and J 3 bases, with 6 bases left between them. CDR3 protein: CASSPGYEQYC. CDR3 DNA: TGTGCCAGCAGTCCAGGCTACGAGCAGTACTGC.